These T cell receptor beta chains were read from a single sample in a study of blood T cell repertoires in COVID-19. Sequenced by immunoSEQ multiplex PCR; TCRdb stores in-frame clones only, minus some. Among a few hundred thousand clones listed, around four fifths were seen once. The sample was peripheral blood. These TCRs come from a woman between 50 and 59 years old with active or convalescent COVID-19. Both conserved end residues are part of each CDR3. Fields, in order: V gene, clone size, J gene, D gene, CDR3 DNA, CDR3 protein. The D gene is left open where the match is weak. The size of a clone is reported for some rows only, either as once, few or many, or as a class for expanded clones.

>TRBV29-1|-|TRBJ1-4|-
TGCAGCGGGAGGAAGTGGGGTGATGAAAAACTGTTTTTT
CSGRKWGDEKLFF
>TRBV4-1|-|TRBJ1-5|-
TGCGCCAGCAGCCAAGATCTCCCTGGTCGGGGCAATCAGCCCCAGCATTTT
CASSQDLPGRGNQPQHF
>TRBV6-5|-|TRBJ1-4|TRBD1
TGTGCCAGCAGTTTGACAGGGGGTCCCAATAAGGAAAAACTGTTTTTT
CASSLTGGPNKEKLFF
>TRBV30|-|TRBJ1-2|-
TGTGCCTGGAGTGTGCCGGACACCTATGGCTACACCTTC
CAWSVPDTYGYTF
>TRBV25-1|-|TRBJ2-5|TRBD2
TGTGCCAGCAGTGGGATAGCGCGGGAGGTTAAAGAGACCCAGTACTTC
CASSGIAREVKETQYF
>TRBV18|-|TRBJ2-3|TRBD1
TGTGCCAGCTCACCACCGGGGACAGGGGGGACAGATACGCAGTATTTT
CASSPPGTGGTDTQYF
>TRBV24-1|few|TRBJ1-6|-
TGTGCCACCAGTGATTTTTTCTCTCATCACACAGAGAGCTCCTATAATTCACCCCTCCACTTT
CATSDFFSHHTESSYNSPLHF
>TRBV19|-|TRBJ2-5|TRBD1
TGTGCCAGTAGGGACAGGGGGCGCGGCGAGACCCAGTACTTC
CASRDRGRGETQYF
>TRBV6-5|-|TRBJ2-3|-
TGTGCCAGCAGTTACTCCCGTCTCACAGATACGCAGTATTTT
CASSYSRLTDTQYF
>TRBV2|-|TRBJ2-1|-
TGTGCCAGCAGTGAAGCACGTGGAAGCGGCAATGAGCAGTTCTTC
CASSEARGSGNEQFF
>TRBV9|-|TRBJ1-2|TRBD1
TGTGCCAGCAGCGGGGGACAGGCCGTCTATGGCTACACCTTC
CASSGGQAVYGYTF
>TRBV9|-|TRBJ1-3|-
TGTGCCAGCAGCGTAGAAGAGGGAGGAAACACCATATATTTT
CASSVEEGGNTIYF
>TRBV10-3|-|TRBJ2-5|-
TGTGCCATCAGTGATGGGCAGCAAGAGACCCAGTACTTC
CAISDGQQETQYF
>TRBV5-4|-|TRBJ2-1|-
TGTGCCAGCAGCTTAGCTTCCAGCGGGACATACAATGAGCAGTTCTTC
CASSLASSGTYNEQFF
>TRBV19|-|TRBJ1-4|-
TGTGCCAGCCTCCCCGGGGGAAGGGGTGAAAAACTGTTTTTT
CASLPGGRGEKLFF
>TRBV27|-|TRBJ1-2|-
TGTGCCAGCAGTCCTTTCGGGGGGAACTATGGCTACACCTTC
CASSPFGGNYGYTF
>TRBV5-1|-|TRBJ2-3|TRBD2
TGCGCCAGCAGCTTGTGGGCTAGCGGGAGGGCCGTGGCAGATACGCAGTATTTT
CASSLWASGRAVADTQYF
>TRBV5-6|-|TRBJ1-2|TRBD1
TGTGCCAGCAGCTCGGGACAGGTGTTCTATGGCTACACCTTC
CASSSGQVFYGYTF
>TRBV18|-|TRBJ1-1|TRBD1
TGTGCCAGCTCACCGTGGACAGGGGGGGACACTGAAGCTTTCTTT
CASSPWTGGDTEAFF
>TRBV29-1|-|TRBJ2-2|-
TGCAGCGTTGAAGATGCGGGGAGAACCGGGGAGCTGTTTTTT
CSVEDAGRTGELFF
>TRBV2|-|TRBJ1-5|-
TGTGCCAGCAGGAGGGAGGGACGTCAGCCCCAGCATTTT
CASRREGRQPQHF
>TRBV6-4|many|TRBJ2-3|-
TGTGCCAGCAGTGACGCGGCAGGGGGGGATACGCAGTATTTT
CASSDAAGGDTQYF
>TRBV29-1|-|TRBJ2-4|TRBD1
TGCAGCGTTGAGGAGGGACAGGGAGGAAACATTCAGTACTTC
CSVEEGQGGNIQYF
>TRBV10-1|-|TRBJ2-7|TRBD2
TGCGCCAGCAGTGAGTCGACTAGCTACGAGCAGTACTTT
CASSESTSYEQYF
>TRBV6-5|-|TRBJ1-2|-
TGTGCCAGCAGGGACAGTCGATATGGCTACACCTTC
CASRDSRYGYTF
>TRBV19|-|TRBJ2-5|TRBD2
TGTGCCAGTAGCCGGACTAGCGGGAGGCGGCAAGAGACCCAGTACTTC
CASSRTSGRRQETQYF
>TRBV11-2|-|TRBJ1-2|TRBD1
TGTGCCAGCAGCTTTGAGGGGGCTCCTGACTTC
CASSFEGAPDF
>TRBV19|-|TRBJ2-6|-
TGTGCCAGTACCCCCAAGAGGGAGGCCTCTGGGGCCAACGTCCTGACTTTC
CASTPKREASGANVLTF
>TRBV12-2|-|TRBJ2-6|-
TGTGCAAGTCGCTTAAGCCGGACAGCTGGGGCCAACGTCCTGACTTTC
CASRLSRTAGANVLTF